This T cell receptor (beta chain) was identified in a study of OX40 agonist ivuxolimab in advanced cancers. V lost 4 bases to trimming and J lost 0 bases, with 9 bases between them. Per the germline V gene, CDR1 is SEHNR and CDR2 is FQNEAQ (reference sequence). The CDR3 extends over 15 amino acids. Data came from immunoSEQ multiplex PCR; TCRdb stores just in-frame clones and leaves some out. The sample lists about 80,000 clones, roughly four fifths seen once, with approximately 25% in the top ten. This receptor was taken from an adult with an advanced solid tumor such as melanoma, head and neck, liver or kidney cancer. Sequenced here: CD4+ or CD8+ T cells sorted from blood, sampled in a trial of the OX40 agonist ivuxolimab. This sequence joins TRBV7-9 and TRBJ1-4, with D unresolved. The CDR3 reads CASSSPGSTNEKLFF. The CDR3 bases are TGTGCCAGCAGCTCCCCCGGATCAACTAATGAAAAACTGTTTTTT.